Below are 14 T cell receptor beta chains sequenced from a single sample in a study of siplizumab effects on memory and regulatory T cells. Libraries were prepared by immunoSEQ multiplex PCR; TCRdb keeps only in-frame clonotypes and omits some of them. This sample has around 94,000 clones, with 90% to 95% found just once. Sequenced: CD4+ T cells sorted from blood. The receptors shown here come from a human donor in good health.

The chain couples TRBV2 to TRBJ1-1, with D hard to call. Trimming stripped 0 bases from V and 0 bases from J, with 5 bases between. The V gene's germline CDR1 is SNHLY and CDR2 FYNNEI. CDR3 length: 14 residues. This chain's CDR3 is CASSEAGMNTEAFF. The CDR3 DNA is TGTGCCAGCAGTGAAGCAGGGATGAACACTGAAGCTTTCTTT.

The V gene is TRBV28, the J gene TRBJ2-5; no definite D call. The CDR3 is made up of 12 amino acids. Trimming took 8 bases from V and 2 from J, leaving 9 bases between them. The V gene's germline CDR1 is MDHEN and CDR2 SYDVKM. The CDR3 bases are TGTGCCAGCCGGGCAGATCAAGAGACCCAGTACTTC. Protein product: CASRADQETQYF.

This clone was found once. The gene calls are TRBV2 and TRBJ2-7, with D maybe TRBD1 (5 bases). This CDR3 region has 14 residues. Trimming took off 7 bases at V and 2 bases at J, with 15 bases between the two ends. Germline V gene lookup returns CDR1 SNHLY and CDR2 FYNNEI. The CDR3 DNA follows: TGTGCCAGCACGAAAGGGGCCGCGGCCTACGAGCAGTACTTC. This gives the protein CASTKGAAAYEQYF.

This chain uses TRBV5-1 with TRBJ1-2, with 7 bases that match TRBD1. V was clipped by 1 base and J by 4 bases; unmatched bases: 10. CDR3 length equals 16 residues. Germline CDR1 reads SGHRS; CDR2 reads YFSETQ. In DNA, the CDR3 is TGCGCCAGCAGCTTGAGTAACTTGGCAGGGGGCTATGGCTACACCTTC. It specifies CASSLSNLAGGYGYTF.

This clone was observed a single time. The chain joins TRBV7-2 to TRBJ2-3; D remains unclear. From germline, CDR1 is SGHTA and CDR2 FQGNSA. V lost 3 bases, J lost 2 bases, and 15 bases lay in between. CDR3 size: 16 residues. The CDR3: CASSLNDRVPTDTQYF. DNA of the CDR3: TGTGCCAGCAGCTTGAACGACCGAGTACCCACAGATACGCAGTATTTT.

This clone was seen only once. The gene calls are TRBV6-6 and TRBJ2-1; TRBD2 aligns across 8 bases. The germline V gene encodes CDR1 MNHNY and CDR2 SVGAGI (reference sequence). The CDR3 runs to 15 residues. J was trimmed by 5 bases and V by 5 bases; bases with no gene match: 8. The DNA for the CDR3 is TGTGCCAGCAGTCCGGCTAGCGGGCGGGACAATGAGCAGTTCTTC. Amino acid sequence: CASSPASGRDNEQFF.

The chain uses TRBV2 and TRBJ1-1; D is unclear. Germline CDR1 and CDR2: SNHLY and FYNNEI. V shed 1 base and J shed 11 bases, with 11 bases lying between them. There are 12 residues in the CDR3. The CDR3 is CASSEGVSWAFF. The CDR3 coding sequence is TGTGCCAGCAGTGAAGGAGTTTCGTGGGCTTTCTTT. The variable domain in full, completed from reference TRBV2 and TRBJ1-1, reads EPEVTQTPSHQVTQMGQEVILRCVPISNHLYFYWYRQILGQKVEFLVSFYNNEISEKSEIFDDQFSVERPDGSNFTLKIRSTKLEDSAMYFCASSEGVSWAFFGQGTRLTVV.

DNA for the CDR3: TGTGCCAGTCAGGTAAACGGGGCTAGCAATCAGCCCCAGCATTTT. Protein product: CASQVNGASNQPQHF. J is TRBJ1-5 and V is TRBV19; the D gene is possibly TRBD1 (5 bases). Germline CDR1 reads LNHDA; CDR2 reads SQIVND (reference sequence). V was trimmed by 8 bases and J by 0 bases, leaving 14 bases between them. The CDR3 has 15 residues.

The DNA of the CDR3 is TGTGCCAGCAGCTTCCGACAGGGGGTCTACAATGAGCAGTTCTTC. Translating it yields CASSFRQGVYNEQFF. The genes are TRBV7-8 and TRBJ2-1; 9 nucleotides match TRBD1. The CDR3 extends over 15 amino acids. Germline loops: CDR1 SGHVS, CDR2 FQNEAQ. V dropped 3 bases and J dropped 3; count of bases not matched to a gene: 3.

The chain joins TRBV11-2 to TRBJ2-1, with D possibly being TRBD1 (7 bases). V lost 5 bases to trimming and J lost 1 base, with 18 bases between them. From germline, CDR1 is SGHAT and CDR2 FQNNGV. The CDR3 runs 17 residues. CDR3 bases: TGTGCCAGCAGCCTCAGGGGGGCTGTATATTCCTACAATGAGCAGTTCTTC. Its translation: CASSLRGAVYSYNEQFF.

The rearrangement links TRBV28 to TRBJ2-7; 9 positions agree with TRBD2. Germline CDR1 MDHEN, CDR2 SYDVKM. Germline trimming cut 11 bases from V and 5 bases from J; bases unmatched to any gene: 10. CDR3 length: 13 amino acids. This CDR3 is CAGRAGGSNEQYF. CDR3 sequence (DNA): TGTGCCGGACGCGCGGGAGGGTCCAACGAGCAGTACTTC.

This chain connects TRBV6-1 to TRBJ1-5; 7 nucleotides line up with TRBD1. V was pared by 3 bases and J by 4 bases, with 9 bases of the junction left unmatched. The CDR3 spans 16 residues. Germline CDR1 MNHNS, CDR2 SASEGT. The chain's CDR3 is CASSDKRTGWNQPQHF. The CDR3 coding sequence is TGTGCCAGCAGTGACAAGAGGACAGGTTGGAATCAGCCCCAGCATTTT.

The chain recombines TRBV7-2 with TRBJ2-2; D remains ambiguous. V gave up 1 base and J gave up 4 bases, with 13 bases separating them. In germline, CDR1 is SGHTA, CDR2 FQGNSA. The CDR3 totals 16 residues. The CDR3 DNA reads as TGTGCCAGCAGCTTAGATTGGTGGGTGTCCACCGGGGAGCTGTTTTTT. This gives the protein CASSLDWWVSTGELFF.

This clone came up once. The CDR3 DNA sequence: TGTGCCAGCAGTGCCGGGACAGGATCTCGGTCGGGGTACTTC. Translated: CASSAGTGSRSGYF. The gene calls are TRBV28 and TRBJ2-7, with TRBD1 matching 8 bases. From germline, CDR1 is MDHEN and CDR2 SYDVKM. CDR3 length: 14 amino acids. The trim removed 5 bases at V and 12 bases at J, leaving 15 bases unmatched.